This T cell receptor (beta chain) was sequenced in a study of blood T cell repertoires in COVID-19. Study background: The United States, Italy and Spain were the sources of the acute and convalescent COVID-19 samples. T cells, B-cell-depleted T cells, or PBMCs supplied cDNA or gDNA.

In the study's own analysis: Reference gene primer amplification in the assay estimated nucleated cell counts. The data were produced by immunoSEQ multiplex PCR, yet TCRdb's version contains in-frame clones alone and is incomplete. V and J calls and clone size come straight from that table; D and trimming were deduced from the DNA. The sample has roughly 130,000 clones, over 85% seen once. Germline CDR1 is SGHRS and CDR2 is YFSETQ. The CDR3 totals 15 residues. The V end lost 1 base, the J end lost 2 bases, and 9 bases lay between the germline ends. The clonotype was recovered from a man between 50 and 59 years old with active COVID-19. V usage is TRBV5-1 and J usage is TRBJ1-4, with a tentative D call TRBD1 (6 bases). The sequencing input was peripheral blood. The CDR3 DNA reads TGCGCCAGCAGCTTGCTGGGGGCGACTAATGAAAAACTGTTTTTT. It encodes CASSLLGATNEKLFF.